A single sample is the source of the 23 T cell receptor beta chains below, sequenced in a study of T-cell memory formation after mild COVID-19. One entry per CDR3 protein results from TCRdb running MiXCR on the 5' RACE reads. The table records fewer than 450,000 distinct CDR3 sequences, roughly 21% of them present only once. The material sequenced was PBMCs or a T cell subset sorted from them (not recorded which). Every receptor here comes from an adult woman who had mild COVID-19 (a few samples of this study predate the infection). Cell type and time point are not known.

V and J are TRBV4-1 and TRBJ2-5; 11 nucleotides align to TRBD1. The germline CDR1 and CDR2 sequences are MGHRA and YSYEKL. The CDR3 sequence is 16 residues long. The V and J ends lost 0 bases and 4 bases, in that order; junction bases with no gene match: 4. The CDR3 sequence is CASSQDGTGGLETQYF. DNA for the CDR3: TGCGCCAGCAGCCAAGACGGGACAGGGGGTTTAGAGACCCAGTACTTC.

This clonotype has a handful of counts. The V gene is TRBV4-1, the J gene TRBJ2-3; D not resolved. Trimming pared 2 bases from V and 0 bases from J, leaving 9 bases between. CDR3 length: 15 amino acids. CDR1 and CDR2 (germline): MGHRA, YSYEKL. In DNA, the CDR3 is TGCGCCAGCAGCCAAATCATGGCTAGCACAGATACGCAGTATTTT. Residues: CASSQIMASTDTQYF.

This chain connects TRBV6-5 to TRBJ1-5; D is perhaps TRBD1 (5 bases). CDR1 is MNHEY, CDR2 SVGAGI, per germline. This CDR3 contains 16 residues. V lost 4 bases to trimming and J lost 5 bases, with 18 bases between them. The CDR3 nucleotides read TGTGCCAGCAGTTCTACCGGGACCCCAGGGCATCAGCCCCAGCATTTT. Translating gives CASSSTGTPGHQPQHF.

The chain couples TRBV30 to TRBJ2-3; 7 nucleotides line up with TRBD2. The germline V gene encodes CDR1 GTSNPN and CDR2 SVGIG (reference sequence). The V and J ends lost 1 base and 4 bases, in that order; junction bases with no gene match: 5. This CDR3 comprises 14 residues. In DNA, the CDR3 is TGTGCCTGGAGTGAAACGGGAGGCTCAGATACGCAGTATTTT. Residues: CAWSETGGSDTQYF. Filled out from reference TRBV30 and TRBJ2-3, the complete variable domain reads SQTIHQWPATLVQPVGSPLSLECTVEGTSNPNLYWYRQAAGRGLQLLFYSVGIGQISSEVPQNLSASRPQDRQFILSSKKLLLSDSGFYLCAWSETGGSDTQYFGPGTRLTVL.

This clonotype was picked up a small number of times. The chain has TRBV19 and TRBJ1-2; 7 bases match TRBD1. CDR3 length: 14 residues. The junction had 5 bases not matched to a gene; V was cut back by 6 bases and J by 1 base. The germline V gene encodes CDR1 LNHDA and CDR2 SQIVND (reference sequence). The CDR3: CASRPGTDNYGYTF. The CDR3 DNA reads TGTGCCAGTAGGCCCGGGACAGATAACTATGGCTACACCTTC.

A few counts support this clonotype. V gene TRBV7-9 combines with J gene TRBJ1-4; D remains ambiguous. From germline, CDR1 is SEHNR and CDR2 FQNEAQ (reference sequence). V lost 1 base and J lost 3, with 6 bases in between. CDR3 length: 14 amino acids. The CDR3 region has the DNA TGTGCCAGCAGCTTAGGCGCAGCTAATGAAAAACTGTTTTTT. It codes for CASSLGAANEKLFF.

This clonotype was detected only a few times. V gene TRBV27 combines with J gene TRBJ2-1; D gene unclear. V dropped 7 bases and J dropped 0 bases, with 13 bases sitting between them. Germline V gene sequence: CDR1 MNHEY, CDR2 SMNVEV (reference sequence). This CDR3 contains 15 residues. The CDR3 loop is CASKMAHSSYNEQFF. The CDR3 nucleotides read TGTGCCAGCAAAATGGCTCACAGCTCCTACAATGAGCAGTTCTTC.

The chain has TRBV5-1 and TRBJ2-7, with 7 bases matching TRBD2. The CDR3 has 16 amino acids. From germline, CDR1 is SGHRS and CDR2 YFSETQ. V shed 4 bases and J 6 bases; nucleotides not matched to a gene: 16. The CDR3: CASSPVGERGLGEQYF. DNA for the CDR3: TGCGCCAGCAGCCCGGTAGGGGAGCGGGGACTCGGCGAGCAGTACTTC.

In DNA form, the CDR3 reads TGCGCCAGCGGTTCGGGACCGGGAGCTATTGGCTACACCTTC. The encoded protein is CASGSGPGAIGYTF. This sequence joins TRBV5-1 and TRBJ1-2, with D maybe TRBD1 (5 bases). The ends were cut back, 7 bases at V and 7 bases at J, with 20 bases in the middle. The CDR3 contains 14 residues. CDR1 SGHRS and CDR2 YFSETQ come from the germline V gene. The entire variable domain, with the rest obtained from reference TRBV5-1 and TRBJ1-2, is as follows: KAGVTQTPRYLIKTRGQQVTLSCSPISGHRSVSWYQQTPGQGLQFLFEYFSETQRNKGNFPGRFSGRQFSNSRSEMNVSTLELGDSALYLCASGSGPGAIGYTFGSGTRLTVV.

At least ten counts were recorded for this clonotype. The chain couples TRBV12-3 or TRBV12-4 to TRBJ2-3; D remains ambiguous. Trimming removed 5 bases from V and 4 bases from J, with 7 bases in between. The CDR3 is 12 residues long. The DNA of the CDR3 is TGTGCCAGCAGTCCCGACCCAGATACGCAGTATTTT. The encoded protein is CASSPDPDTQYF.

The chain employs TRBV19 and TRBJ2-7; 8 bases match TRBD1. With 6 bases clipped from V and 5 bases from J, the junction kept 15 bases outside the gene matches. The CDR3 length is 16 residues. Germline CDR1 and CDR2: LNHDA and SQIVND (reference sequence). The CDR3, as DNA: TGTGCCAGTAGCCGCCGTGACAGGGGTCTTGGGGACGAGCAGTACTTC. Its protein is CASSRRDRGLGDEQYF.

CDR3 coding DNA: TGCAGTGCTAGGGCGACAGGGGGTGGCTACGAGCAGTACTTC. Translated: CSARATGGGYEQYF. The chain joins TRBV20-1 to TRBJ2-7, with 9 bases matching TRBD1. V gave up 3 bases and J gave up 3 bases; unmatched junction bases: 6. The CDR3 is 14 amino acids. The V gene's germline CDR1 is DFQATT and CDR2 SNEGSKA (reference sequence).

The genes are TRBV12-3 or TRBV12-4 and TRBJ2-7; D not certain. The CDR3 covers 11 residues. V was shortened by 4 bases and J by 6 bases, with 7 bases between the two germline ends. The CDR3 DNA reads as TGTGCCAGCAGTTCCTGGGCCGAGCAGTACTTC. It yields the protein CASSSWAEQYF.

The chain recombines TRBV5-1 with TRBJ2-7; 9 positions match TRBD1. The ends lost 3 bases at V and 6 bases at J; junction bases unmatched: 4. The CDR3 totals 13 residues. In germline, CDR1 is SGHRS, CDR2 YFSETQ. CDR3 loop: CASSWTGESEQYF. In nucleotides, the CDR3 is TGCGCCAGCAGCTGGACAGGGGAATCCGAGCAGTACTTC.

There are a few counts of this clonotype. This chain's CDR3 is CAISELKTRYGNEQFF. In DNA, the CDR3 is TGTGCCATCAGTGAACTTAAAACTAGATATGGCAATGAGCAGTTCTTC. The V call is TRBV10-3, the J call TRBJ2-1, with D possibly TRBD2 on 5 matching bases. This CDR3 spans 16 amino acids. V dropped 3 bases and J dropped 6 bases, with 18 bases sitting between them. CDR1 ENHRY and CDR2 SYGVKD come from the germline V gene.

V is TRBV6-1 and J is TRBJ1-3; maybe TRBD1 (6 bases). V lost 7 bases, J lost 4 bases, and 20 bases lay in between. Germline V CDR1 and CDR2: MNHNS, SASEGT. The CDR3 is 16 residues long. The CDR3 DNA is TGTGCCAGCATTGGAGCAGGGGACCCCGGAGGAAACACCATATATTTT. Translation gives CASIGAGDPGGNTIYF.

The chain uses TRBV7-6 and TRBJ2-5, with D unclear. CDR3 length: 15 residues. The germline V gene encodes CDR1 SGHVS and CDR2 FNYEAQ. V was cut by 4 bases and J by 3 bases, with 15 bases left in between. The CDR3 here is CASSSPDQGKETQYF. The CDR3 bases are TGTGCCAGCAGCTCGCCCGACCAAGGCAAAGAGACCCAGTACTTC.

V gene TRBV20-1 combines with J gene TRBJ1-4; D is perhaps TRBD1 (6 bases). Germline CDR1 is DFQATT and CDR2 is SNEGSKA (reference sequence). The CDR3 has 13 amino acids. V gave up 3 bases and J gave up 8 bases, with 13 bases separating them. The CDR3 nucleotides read TGCAGTGCTAGCGGGCCTACAGGGGAAAAACTGTTTTTT. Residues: CSASGPTGEKLFF.

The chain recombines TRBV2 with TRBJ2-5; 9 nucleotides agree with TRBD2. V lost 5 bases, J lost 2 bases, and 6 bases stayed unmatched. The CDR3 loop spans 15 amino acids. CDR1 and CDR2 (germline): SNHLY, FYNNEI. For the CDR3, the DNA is TGTGCCAGCAGTTCTAGCGGGAACCCTCAAGAGACCCAGTACTTC. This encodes CASSSSGNPQETQYF. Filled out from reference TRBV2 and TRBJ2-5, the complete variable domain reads EPEVTQTPSHQVTQMGQEVILRCVPISNHLYFYWYRQILGQKVEFLVSFYNNEISEKSEIFDDQFSVERPDGSNFTLKIRSTKLEDSAMYFCASSSSGNPQETQYFGPGTRLLVL.

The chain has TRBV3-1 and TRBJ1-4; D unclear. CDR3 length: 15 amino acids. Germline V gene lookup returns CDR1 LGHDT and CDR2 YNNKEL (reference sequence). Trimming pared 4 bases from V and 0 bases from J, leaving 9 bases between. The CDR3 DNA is TGTGCCAGCAGCCCCTCGAGTGCAACTAATGAAAAACTGTTTTTT. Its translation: CASSPSSATNEKLFF.

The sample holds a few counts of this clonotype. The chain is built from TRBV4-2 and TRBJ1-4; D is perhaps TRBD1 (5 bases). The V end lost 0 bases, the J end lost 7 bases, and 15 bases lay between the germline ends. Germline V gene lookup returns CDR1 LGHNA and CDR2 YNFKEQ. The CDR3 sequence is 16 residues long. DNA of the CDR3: TGTGCCAGCAGCCAAGATCGGTGGGGGGACGGTGAAAAACTGTTTTTT. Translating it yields CASSQDRWGDGEKLFF.

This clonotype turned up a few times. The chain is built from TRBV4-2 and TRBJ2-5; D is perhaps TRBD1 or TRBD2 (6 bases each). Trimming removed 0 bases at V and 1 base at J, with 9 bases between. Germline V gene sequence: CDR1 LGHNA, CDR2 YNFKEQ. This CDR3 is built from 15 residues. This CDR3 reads CASSQDWGAQETQYF. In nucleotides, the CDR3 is TGTGCCAGCAGCCAAGATTGGGGGGCCCAAGAGACCCAGTACTTC.

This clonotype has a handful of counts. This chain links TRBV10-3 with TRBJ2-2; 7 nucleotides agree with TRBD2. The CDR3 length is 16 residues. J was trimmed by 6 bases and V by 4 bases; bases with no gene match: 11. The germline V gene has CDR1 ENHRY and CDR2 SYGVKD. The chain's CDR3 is CAISARAGLGAGELFF. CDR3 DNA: TGTGCCATCAGTGCCCGAGCGGGGCTTGGGGCCGGGGAGCTGTTTTTT.